Presented here are 4 T cell receptor beta chains from one specimen sequenced in a study of blood T cell repertoires in COVID-19. TCRdb keeps only in-frame clones here, not all; method: immunoSEQ multiplex PCR. The sample has around 110,000 clones; roughly four fifths are singletons. Material: peripheral blood. Source of these receptors: an older man with active or convalescent COVID-19.

This chain joins TRBV5-8 and TRBJ1-5; D is undetermined. CDR1 SGHTS and CDR2 YDEGEE come from the germline V gene. The CDR3 has 14 amino acids. Trimming took 2 bases from V and 7 from J, leaving 13 bases between them. CDR3 loop: CASSLSDGGQPQHF. The CDR3 region has the DNA TGTGCCAGCAGCTTATCTGACGGCGGGCAGCCCCAGCATTTT. Full variable domain (outside the CDR3, taken from reference TRBV5-8 and TRBJ1-5): EAGVTQSPTHLIKTRGQQATLRCSPISGHTSVYWYQQALGLGLQFLLWYDEGEERNRGNFPPRFSGRQFPNYSSELNVNALELEDSALYLCASSLSDGGQPQHFGDGTRLSIL.

The V call is TRBV9, the J call TRBJ2-2; D not resolved. Germline assignment: CDR1 SGDLS and CDR2 YYNGEE. The CDR3 covers 14 residues. V shed 4 bases and J shed 6 bases, with 13 bases lying between them. CDR3: CASSLYERAGELFF. Written as DNA, the CDR3 is TGTGCCAGCAGCTTATATGAGCGTGCCGGGGAGCTGTTTTTT.

The chain is built from TRBV7-2 and TRBJ1-2, with a possible D match to TRBD1 (5 bases). The V end was cut by 5 bases, the J end by 6 bases, with 16 bases between. Germline V lookup: CDR1 SGHTA, CDR2 FQGNSA. The CDR3 runs 14 residues. This chain's CDR3 is CASSQDRGGNGYTF. CDR3 coding DNA: TGTGCCAGCAGCCAGGACCGGGGGGGGAATGGCTACACCTTC.

This clone appeared a few times. The rearrangement uses TRBV27 and TRBJ2-5; maybe TRBD2 (8 bases). CDR3 size: 15 residues. Trimming cost V 6 bases and J 2 bases, with 16 bases left between them. Germline V gene data show CDR1 as MNHEY and CDR2 as SMNVEV (reference sequence). The CDR3 reads CASSPGRGRQETQYF. CDR3 nucleotides: TGTGCCAGCAGCCCCGGGAGGGGGCGACAAGAGACCCAGTACTTC.